This T cell receptor (beta chain) was identified in a study of blood T cells in healthy people across ages. It was with a sample-barcoded 5' primer and a J-beta primer mix that a second PCR of roughly 7 to 12 cycles was run. TCRdb re-analysed the 5' RACE reads in MiXCR, keeping a single row per CDR3 protein. The table includes about 930,000 distinct CDR3 sequences, approximately 32% detected once. CDR3 size: 14 residues. Trimming left V 6 bases short and J 0 bases short, with 11 bases between. CDR1 is SGHRS and CDR2 is YFSETQ in the germline V gene. The data were also submitted as part of a second study, on T cells of mothers and their children.

This TCR came from a woman between 35 and 50 years old in good health. Sample: blood. This sequence joins TRBV5-1 and TRBJ2-3; possibly TRBD1 for D (5 bases). The CDR3: CASTSDRSTDTQYF. In DNA form, the CDR3 reads TGCGCCAGCACTTCCGACAGAAGCACAGATACGCAGTATTTT. Together with reference TRBV5-1 and TRBJ2-3, the CDR3 gives the full variable domain: KAGVTQTPRYLIKTRGQQVTLSCSPISGHRSVSWYQQTPGQGLQFLFEYFSETQRNKGNFPGRFSGRQFSNSRSEMNVSTLELGDSALYLCASTSDRSTDTQYFGPGTRLTVL.